What follows are 16 T cell receptor beta chains derived from one specimen sequenced in a study of CD4 T cells in relation to SARS-CoV-2 and coronaviruses. Before the COVID-19 pandemic, during about 2010-2018, CD4+ T cells were taken from unexposed donors. After about 11 days of culture, CD4+ T cells were isolated. The protocol was immunoSEQ multiplex PCR, while the TCRdb copy is restricted to in-frame clones and leaves out a portion. The table shows about 19,000 clones, with about 81% occurring only once. These receptors' targets are unknown. The sequencing sample was made of CD4+ T cells from PBMCs, cultured in vitro. The receptors here all came from a human donor in good health.

The genes are TRBV14 and TRBJ2-1; 10 nucleotides align to TRBD1. The CDR3 consists of 20 residues. J gave up 2 bases and V 1 base, and 14 bases lay outside the gene matches. Per the germline V gene, CDR1 is SGHDN and CDR2 is FVKESK. CDR3 in amino acids: CASSQVHWDRGRITYNEQFF. The CDR3 bases are TGTGCCAGCAGCCAAGTCCACTGGGACAGGGGAAGGATAACCTACAATGAGCAGTTCTTC.

The rearrangement links TRBV9 to TRBJ1-5; D unresolved. The CDR3 is made up of 13 amino acids. Germline loops: CDR1 SGDLS, CDR2 YYNGEE. The ends were cut back, 4 bases at V and 5 bases at J, with 10 bases in the middle. The CDR3 spells CASSSSIDQPQHF. The CDR3 coding sequence is TGTGCCAGCAGCTCGAGCATCGATCAGCCCCAGCATTTT.

The CDR3 DNA follows: TGCGCCAGCAGCATCTTGGGGCCCAAAAACATTCAGTACTTC. This codes for CASSILGPKNIQYF. V is TRBV5-1 and J is TRBJ2-4; a possible D gene is TRBD1 (5 bases). This CDR3 comprises 14 residues. Trimming stripped 4 bases from V and 2 bases from J, with 10 bases between. Germline V gene sequence: CDR1 SGHRS, CDR2 YFSETQ.

The count of this clone is one. Other DNA sequences of this sample code for an identical CDR3. The V call is TRBV3-1 (or the pseudogene TRBV3-2), the J call TRBJ1-5; the D is unclear. The CDR3 extends over 14 amino acids. The ends were cut back, 3 bases at V and 0 bases at J, with 6 bases in the middle. The germline CDR1 and CDR2 sequences are LGHDT and YNNKEL (reference sequence). The CDR3 reads CASSQGYSNQPQHF. DNA of the CDR3: TGTGCCAGCAGCCAGGGGTATAGCAATCAGCCCCAGCATTTT.

The chain links TRBV7-2 to TRBJ1-1; D call uncertain. Germline V gene sequence: CDR1 SGHTA, CDR2 FQGNSA. Trimming took 5 bases from V and 0 from J, leaving 7 bases between them. This CDR3 has 13 amino acids. Here the CDR3 DNA reads TGTGCCAGCAGCCCCCACATGAACACTGAAGCTTTCTTT. Translated: CASSPHMNTEAFF.

The sample holds a few counts of this clone. The chain uses TRBV10-3 and TRBJ2-3; the D gene is possibly TRBD2 (5 bases). The germline V gene encodes CDR1 ENHRY and CDR2 SYGVKD. The CDR3 covers 11 residues. Trimming cost V 8 bases and J 5 bases, with 8 bases left between them. The CDR3 nucleotides are TGTGCCATCGCCGGGGTAGATACGCAGTATTTT. Translated: CAIAGVDTQYF.

This clone occurred once. The junction departs from germline at one end; a sequencing error may be responsible. The same CDR3 also results from other DNA sequences found in this sample. The V gene is TRBV5-1, the J gene TRBJ1-1, with D possibly being TRBD1 (5 bases). The CDR3 totals 17 residues. The germline CDR1 and CDR2 sequences are SGHRS and YFSETQ. This chain's CDR3 is CASSPRRGGSRGTEAFF. The CDR3 coding sequence is TGCGCCAGCAGCCCCCGGCGCGGGGGGAGTCGGGGCACTGAAGCCTTCTTT.

CDR3 coding DNA: TGCGCCAGCAGTCCCCCAGGGCACGAGCAGTACTTC. It is translated as CASSPPGHEQYF. The rearrangement links TRBV23-1 to TRBJ2-7; D is perhaps TRBD1 (5 bases). TRBV23-1 has ORF status, its function being uncertain. V dropped 4 bases and J dropped 5 bases, with 9 bases sitting between them. The length of the CDR3 is 12 residues.

This clone was picked up a small number of times. At one boundary the junction diverges from the germline segment, which might be a read error. V is TRBV6-2 or TRBV6-3 and J is TRBJ2-7; no reliable D call. The length of the CDR3 is 11 residues. CDR1 and CDR2 (germline): MNHEY, SVGEGT. This CDR3 is CASSNSYEQYF. The CDR3 coding sequence is TGTGCCAGCAGTAACTCCTACGAGCAGTACTTC.

This chain uses TRBV18 with TRBJ2-4, with TRBD1 matching over 10 bases. Looked up from germline, CDR1 is KGHSH and CDR2 is LQKENI. This CDR3 region has 17 residues. V shed 3 bases and J 9 bases; nucleotides not matched to a gene: 14. The CDR3 region is CASSPDIIGDRGGIQYF. DNA of the CDR3: TGTGCCAGCTCACCGGATATTATTGGGGACAGGGGCGGCATTCAGTACTTC. The whole variable domain, filled in from reference TRBV18 and TRBJ2-4, reads NAGVMQNPRHLVRRRGQEARLRCSPMKGHSHVYWYRQLPEEGLKFMVYLQKENIIDESGMPKERFSAEFPKEGPSILRIQQVVRGDSAAYFCASSPDIIGDRGGIQYFGAGTRLSVL.

The chain links TRBV3-1 (or the pseudogene TRBV3-2) to TRBJ2-1, with 9 bases that match TRBD2. This CDR3 contains 17 residues. Trimming at V came to 0 bases and at J to 6 bases, leaving 9 bases not matched to a gene. Germline CDR1 is LGHDT and CDR2 is YNNKEL (reference sequence). CDR3 protein: CASSQEGTSRPGNEQFF. In DNA form, the CDR3 reads TGTGCCAGCAGCCAAGAAGGGACTAGCAGGCCAGGCAATGAGCAGTTCTTC.

CDR3 nucleotides: TGTGCCAGCAGTTCGGGCCCTGCCAATGAGCAGTTCTTC. It translates to CASSSGPANEQFF. The chain links TRBV12-3 or TRBV12-4 to TRBJ2-1; no firm D call. Trimming removed 4 bases from V and 6 bases from J, with 10 bases in between. This CDR3 contains 13 residues.

The rearrangement joins TRBV12-3 or TRBV12-4 to TRBJ2-5; 7 nucleotides agree with TRBD2. The CDR3 loop spans 13 amino acids. The ends lost 5 bases at V and 9 bases at J; junction bases unmatched: 9. The CDR3 region is CASSPIGRGPQYF. The CDR3 DNA reads TGTGCCAGCAGTCCAATTGGGAGGGGCCCCCAGTACTTC.

The chain combines TRBV3-1 (or the pseudogene TRBV3-2) with TRBJ1-1; D remains ambiguous. V was pared by 4 bases and J by 1 base, with 10 bases between. The CDR3 loop spans 14 amino acids. The germline gives CDR1 LGHDT, CDR2 YNNKEL (reference sequence). This CDR3 is CASSPLTSNTEAFF. The CDR3 nucleotides are TGTGCCAGCAGCCCCCTTACATCGAACACTGAAGCTTTCTTT.

The chain employs TRBV3-1 (or the pseudogene TRBV3-2) and TRBJ1-4; TRBD1 aligns across 8 bases. Trimming cost V 0 bases and J 8 bases; bases outside gene matches: 8. Germline V lookup: CDR1 LGHDT, CDR2 YNNKEL (reference sequence). This CDR3 is built from 16 residues. The CDR3 here is CASSQDRQGAREKLFF. The CDR3 DNA reads TGTGCCAGCAGCCAAGATCGGCAGGGGGCTCGGGAAAAACTGTTTTTT.

This chain links TRBV5-4 with TRBJ1-1; D may be TRBD1 (6 bases). The CDR3 has 15 amino acids. The germline V gene encodes CDR1 SGHNT and CDR2 YYREEE (reference sequence). Trimming took off 3 bases at V and 12 bases at J, with 24 bases between the two ends. The CDR3 loop reads CASSSAGTREGRTFF. CDR3 bases: TGTGCCAGCAGCTCGGCGGGGACACGGGAAGGGAGGACTTTCTTT. Combining the CDR3 with reference TRBV5-4 and TRBJ1-1 gives the whole variable domain ETGVTQSPTHLIKTRGQQVTLRCSSQSGHNTVSWYQQALGQGPQFIFQYYREEENGRGNFPPRFSGLQFPNYSSELNVNALELDDSALYLCASSSAGTREGRTFFGQGTRLTVV.